The next 26 T cell receptor beta chains were all read from a single sample in a study of blood T cell repertoires in COVID-19. Assay used: immunoSEQ multiplex PCR; TCRdb lists only in-frame clones, some missing. This table holds 120,000 to 150,000 clones, roughly 90% found once. The sample taken for sequencing was peripheral blood. Source of these receptors: a human donor in a cohort sampled during active COVID-19.

This clone was counted a few times. In the same sample, other DNA sequences code for this CDR3. V usage is TRBV7-2 and J usage is TRBJ2-1, with 9 positions matching TRBD1. Germline V gene lookup returns CDR1 SGHTA and CDR2 FQGNSA. Trimming took 3 bases from V and 1 from J; bases not matched to a gene: 1. CDR3 length: 15 residues. In nucleotides, the CDR3 is TGTGCCAGCAGCTTCGGACAGGGGTCCTACAATGAGCAGTTCTTC. Its protein product is CASSFGQGSYNEQFF.

This clone was found once. V gene TRBV28 combines with J gene TRBJ1-1; D remains ambiguous. Germline-derived CDR1 and CDR2 are MDHEN and SYDVKM. The length of the CDR3 is 12 residues. Trimming shortened V by 6 bases and J by 4 bases, and 9 bases separated the two germline ends. The CDR3 DNA sequence: TGTGCCAGCAGCTCCCCCCCCACTGAAGCTTTCTTT. Protein product: CASSSPPTEAFF.

J is TRBJ1-6 and V is TRBV10-3; no firm D call. There are 14 residues in the CDR3. CDR1 ENHRY and CDR2 SYGVKD come from the germline V gene. The germline V and J ends were trimmed by 4 bases and 7 bases, with 11 bases remaining between them. The CDR3 here is CAISVEGPNSPLHF. CDR3 sequence (DNA): TGTGCCATCAGTGTGGAGGGCCCCAATTCACCCCTCCACTTT.

The V call is TRBV6-5, the J call TRBJ2-1, with unresolved D. The length of the CDR3 is 15 residues. Germline assignment: CDR1 MNHEY and CDR2 SVGAGI. Trimming took 4 bases from V and 9 from J, leaving 19 bases between them. The CDR3 protein is CASSFSTAGLSEQFF. CDR3 nucleotides: TGTGCCAGCAGTTTTAGCACGGCCGGGTTGAGTGAGCAGTTCTTC.

This clone showed up just once. The chain joins TRBV28 to TRBJ1-1, with 9 bases aligning to TRBD1. The CDR3 sequence is 16 residues long. After removal of 6 bases from V and 0 bases from J, the junction contained 8 bases not matched to a gene. Germline V gene data show CDR1 as MDHEN and CDR2 as SYDVKM. The CDR3 DNA reads as TGTGCCAGCAGGCGTGGACAGGGGATACTGAACACTGAAGCTTTCTTT. This gives the protein CASRRGQGILNTEAFF. Drawing the rest from reference TRBV28 and TRBJ1-1, the complete variable domain is DVKVTQSSRYLVKRTGEKVFLECVQDMDHENMFWYRQDPGLGLRLIYFSYDVKMKEKGDIPEGYSVSREKKERFSLILESASTNQTSMYLCASRRGQGILNTEAFFGQGTRLTVV.

The chain joins TRBV19 to TRBJ1-6; no clear D. V lost 0 bases and J lost 7, with 16 bases in between. The CDR3 has 17 residues. Germline V lookup: CDR1 LNHDA, CDR2 SQIVND (reference sequence). CDR3 DNA: TGTGCCAGTAGTATAGAAAAGTTCACCGGGTCCAATTCACCCCTCCACTTT. Translated: CASSIEKFTGSNSPLHF.

V usage is TRBV7-2 and J usage is TRBJ2-7; 11 bases align to TRBD2. This CDR3 has 15 amino acids. Germline values: CDR1 SGHTA, CDR2 FQGNSA. V was clipped by 3 bases and J by 2 bases; unmatched bases: 3. This chain's CDR3 is CASSFLAGGTYEQYF. CDR3 nucleotide sequence: TGTGCCAGCAGCTTCCTAGCGGGGGGTACCTACGAGCAGTACTTC. Using reference TRBV7-2 and TRBJ2-7 for the parts outside the CDR3, the full variable domain is GAGVSQSPSNKVTEKGKDVELRCDPISGHTALYWYRQSLGQGLEFLIYFQGNSAPDKSGLPSDRFSAERTGGSVSTLTIQRTQQEDSAVYLCASSFLAGGTYEQYFGPGTRLTVT.

This chain links TRBV9 with TRBJ2-1, with TRBD2 matching over 12 bases. The CDR3 is made up of 19 amino acids. Per the germline V gene, CDR1 is SGDLS and CDR2 is YYNGEE. V lost 0 bases to trimming and J lost 7 bases; unmatched junction nucleotides: 14. CDR3 sequence (DNA): TGTGCCAGCAGCGTAGCTCCCAGAACCCTAGCGGGGGGGCCTAATGAGCAGTTCTTC. Translating it yields CASSVAPRTLAGGPNEQFF. Variable domain in full (rest from reference TRBV9 and TRBJ2-1): DSGVTQTPKHLITATGQRVTLRCSPRSGDLSVYWYQQSLDQGLQFLIQYYNGEERAKGNILERFSAQQFPDLHSELNLSSLELGDSALYFCASSVAPRTLAGGPNEQFFGPGTRLTVL.

The V gene is TRBV5-1, the J gene TRBJ1-2; TRBD1 aligns across 9 bases. Germline CDR1 reads SGHRS; CDR2 reads YFSETQ. The CDR3 is made up of 15 amino acids. The trim removed 0 bases at V and 2 bases at J, leaving 2 bases unmatched. The CDR3 DNA reads as TGCGCCAGCAGCTTGGCCGGGACAGGGAACTATGGCTACACCTTC. Amino acids: CASSLAGTGNYGYTF. Full variable domain (missing parts from reference TRBV5-1 and TRBJ1-2): KAGVTQTPRYLIKTRGQQVTLSCSPISGHRSVSWYQQTPGQGLQFLFEYFSETQRNKGNFPGRFSGRQFSNSRSEMNVSTLELGDSALYLCASSLAGTGNYGYTFGSGTRLTVV.

The gene calls are TRBV20-1 and TRBJ2-1, with D perhaps matching TRBD2 (5 bases). V lost 3 bases and J 4 bases, leaving 13 bases between the germline ends. The germline V gene has CDR1 DFQATT and CDR2 SNEGSKA (reference sequence). The length of the CDR3 is 14 residues. Here the CDR3 DNA reads TGCAGTGCTAGTTACAGCGGAACGTACAATGAGCAGTTCTTC. This codes for CSASYSGTYNEQFF.

This clone occurred a few times. The J gene is TRBJ2-1, the V gene TRBV6-2 or TRBV6-3; 10 bases map to TRBD2. The CDR3 covers 17 residues. CDR1 is MNHEY, CDR2 SVGEGT, per germline. V trimming: 4 bases; J trimming: 4 bases; junction bases outside the gene matches: 10. CDR3 region: CASSSILRTSGYNEQFF. As DNA, the CDR3 is TGTGCCAGCAGTTCAATCCTTAGGACTAGCGGTTACAATGAGCAGTTCTTC.

The chain is built from TRBV2 and TRBJ2-3, with a possible D match to TRBD2 (6 bases). Looked up from germline, CDR1 is SNHLY and CDR2 is FYNNEI. The CDR3 length is 15 residues. With 5 bases removed from V and 1 base from J, the gap between germline ends came to 13 bases. In nucleotides, the CDR3 is TGTGCCAGCAGTACAACTAGCACCCGCACAGATACGCAGTATTTT. Translated, it gives CASSTTSTRTDTQYF. Variable domain in full (rest from reference TRBV2 and TRBJ2-3): EPEVTQTPSHQVTQMGQEVILRCVPISNHLYFYWYRQILGQKVEFLVSFYNNEISEKSEIFDDQFSVERPDGSNFTLKIRSTKLEDSAMYFCASSTTSTRTDTQYFGPGTRLTVL.

This clone was recorded only once. The chain recombines TRBV10-1 with TRBJ2-5; D is ambiguous. This CDR3 spans 14 amino acids. Germline loops: CDR1 WNHNN, CDR2 SYGVQD (reference sequence). V shed 0 bases and J shed 5 bases, with 10 bases lying between them. In DNA, the CDR3 is TGCGCCAGCAGTGAGTCGGGCAGGATGGAGACCCAGTACTTC. Its protein product is CASSESGRMETQYF.

This chain connects TRBV3-1 (or the pseudogene TRBV3-2) to TRBJ2-7; D remains unclear. The ends were cut back, 4 bases at V and 1 base at J, with 11 bases in the middle. Germline V gene sequence: CDR1 LGHDT, CDR2 YNNKEL (reference sequence). This CDR3 is built from 14 residues. The DNA for the CDR3 is TGTGCCAGCAGCCCAGCGTGGAATTCCTACGAGCAGTACTTC. This codes for CASSPAWNSYEQYF.

This chain connects TRBV10-3 to TRBJ2-1; 15 nucleotides match TRBD2. CDR3 length: 19 amino acids. V was pared by 4 bases and J by 0 bases, with 7 bases of the junction left unmatched. CDR1 is ENHRY, CDR2 SYGVKD, per germline. In DNA form, the CDR3 reads TGTGCCATCAGTGGGACTAGCGGGAGGGCCTTGAGCTCCTACAATGAGCAGTTCTTC. Translation: CAISGTSGRALSSYNEQFF.

This rearrangement joins TRBV7-3 to TRBJ2-7, with a weak D call TRBD1 (5 bases). The V gene lost 5 bases and the J gene lost 3 bases, with 14 bases spanning the gap. This CDR3 has 14 residues. In germline, CDR1 is SGHTA, CDR2 FQGTGA. The CDR3 loop reads CASSPDSLFYEQYF. Written as DNA, the CDR3 is TGTGCCAGCAGCCCCGACAGTTTATTCTACGAGCAGTACTTC.

The table lists this clone with a few counts. The chain couples TRBV30 to TRBJ2-7; TRBD1 matches at 7 bases. Germline loops: CDR1 GTSNPN, CDR2 SVGIG (reference sequence). CDR3 size: 13 residues. The ends lost 0 bases at V and 5 bases at J; junction bases unmatched: 4. DNA of the CDR3: TGTGCCTGGAGTGTCAACAGGGGCCACGAGCAGTACTTC. This encodes CAWSVNRGHEQYF.

This chain links TRBV7-2 with TRBJ2-7; D is perhaps TRBD1 (6 bases). The length of the CDR3 is 13 residues. The germline gives CDR1 SGHTA, CDR2 FQGNSA. V was pared by 6 bases and J by 5 bases, with 14 bases between. The CDR3 DNA reads TGTGCCAGCAGTACTTATGAGGGGGACGAGCAGTACTTC. As protein: CASSTYEGDEQYF.

This chain links TRBV12-5 with TRBJ1-1; D is ambiguous. The CDR3 length is 13 residues. Germline V lookup: CDR1 LGHNT, CDR2 FRNRAP. V dropped 8 bases and J dropped 4 bases, with 14 bases sitting between them. The CDR3 DNA is TGTGCTAGTTGCTCGGACGAGGGCACTGAAGCTTTCTTT. Residues: CASCSDEGTEAFF.

J is TRBJ2-5 and V is TRBV6-5, with D possibly TRBD2 on 5 matching bases. Germline V CDR1 and CDR2: MNHEY, SVGAGI. The CDR3 has 16 amino acids. Trimming took 1 base from V and 2 from J, leaving 14 bases between them. The CDR3 DNA reads TGTGCCAGCAGTTACTTCTGGGGAGCGGCGCAAGAGACCCAGTACTTC. Its translation: CASSYFWGAAQETQYF.

The chain has TRBV7-3 and TRBJ2-1; D might be TRBD1 (6 bases). This CDR3 is built from 13 residues. Per the germline V gene, CDR1 is SGHTA and CDR2 is FQGTGA. Trimming took off 4 bases at V and 2 bases at J, with 6 bases between the two ends. CDR3 DNA: TGTGCCAGCAGCTCAGGGGCCTACAATGAGCAGTTCTTC. This sequence encodes CASSSGAYNEQFF.

The V call is TRBV7-9, the J call TRBJ2-2; D possibly corresponds to TRBD1 (8 bases). The CDR3 runs to 21 residues. V dropped 5 bases and J dropped 0 bases, with 28 bases sitting between them. Germline CDR1 is SEHNR and CDR2 is FQNEAQ (reference sequence). The CDR3 coding sequence is TGTGCCAGCAGCACCTCCCGGACAGGGCTTAGGGCGGGGGCGAACACCGGGGAGCTGTTTTTT. Encoded protein: CASSTSRTGLRAGANTGELFF.

This clone was recorded only once. This sequence joins TRBV9 and TRBJ1-1; 11 bases align to TRBD1. Germline V gene lookup returns CDR1 SGDLS and CDR2 YYNGEE. The junction had 10 bases not matched to a gene; V was cut back by 5 bases and J by 7 bases. The CDR3 is 15 amino acids. CDR3 nucleotide sequence: TGTGCCAGCAGTCTCTCGGACAGGGGGCGCGATGAAGCTTTCTTT. It is translated as CASSLSDRGRDEAFF.

The chain recombines TRBV20-1 with TRBJ2-5; no clear D. CDR1 is DFQATT and CDR2 is SNEGSKA in the germline V gene (reference sequence). The CDR3 has 11 amino acids. Deletions cut 3 bases from V and 7 bases from J, with 9 bases between. Written as DNA, the CDR3 is TGCAGTGCTAGTGAACTTGCGACCCAGTACTTC. Protein: CSASELATQYF.

This clone has only one observation. J is TRBJ2-3 and V is TRBV4-1; D unclear. The germline V gene encodes CDR1 MGHRA and CDR2 YSYEKL. The CDR3 runs 16 residues. The V gene lost 0 bases and the J gene lost 1 base, with 11 bases spanning the gap. This chain's CDR3 is CASSQEVARGTDTQYF. The CDR3 nucleotides read TGCGCCAGCAGCCAAGAAGTCGCTCGAGGCACAGATACGCAGTATTTT.

This sequence joins TRBV3-1 (or the pseudogene TRBV3-2) and TRBJ2-3; TRBD1 matches at 7 bases. CDR3 length equals 16 residues. The germline gives CDR1 LGHDT, CDR2 YNNKEL (reference sequence). The trim removed 4 bases at V and 0 bases at J, leaving 7 bases unmatched. CDR3 sequence: CASSPPSQGSTDTQYF. In nucleotides, the CDR3 is TGTGCCAGCAGCCCCCCGTCACAGGGGAGCACAGATACGCAGTATTTT.